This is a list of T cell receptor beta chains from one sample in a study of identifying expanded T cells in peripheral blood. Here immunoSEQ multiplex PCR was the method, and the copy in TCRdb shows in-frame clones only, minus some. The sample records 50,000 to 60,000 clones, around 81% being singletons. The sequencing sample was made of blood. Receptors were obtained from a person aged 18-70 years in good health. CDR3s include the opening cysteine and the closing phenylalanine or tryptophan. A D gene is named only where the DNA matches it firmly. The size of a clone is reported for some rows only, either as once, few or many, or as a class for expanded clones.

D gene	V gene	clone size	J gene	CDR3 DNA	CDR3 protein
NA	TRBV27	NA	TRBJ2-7	TGTGCCAGCAGCAGGGGATACGAGCAGTACTTC	CASSRGYEQYF
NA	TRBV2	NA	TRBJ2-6	TGTGCCAGCAGTGCTGGGGCCAACGTCCTGACTTTC	CASSAGANVLTF
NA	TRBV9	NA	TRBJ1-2	TGTGCCAGCAGCGTAGATGTTGCCTATGGCTACACCTTC	CASSVDVAYGYTF
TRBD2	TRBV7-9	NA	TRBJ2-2	TGTGCCAGCAGCCGACTAGCGGGGAACACCGGGGAGCTGTTTTTT	CASSRLAGNTGELFF
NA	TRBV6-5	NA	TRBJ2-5	TGTGCCAGCAGTTACTCTTCAGGGGCCCCTTCGGCCCAGTACTTC	CASSYSSGAPSAQYF
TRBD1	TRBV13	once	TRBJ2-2	TGTGCCAGCAGCCCCAGGGGGTCCGGGGAGCTGTTTTTT	CASSPRGSGELFF
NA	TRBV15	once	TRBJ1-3	TGTGCCACCAGCAGCGCTTCAGGGGACGGAAACACCATATATTTT	CATSSASGDGNTIYF
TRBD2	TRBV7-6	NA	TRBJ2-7	TGTGCCAGCAGCCGCTCGGGACTAGCGGGGACCTACGAGCAGTACTTC	CASSRSGLAGTYEQYF
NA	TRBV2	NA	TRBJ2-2	TGTGCCAGCAGCGAACGGGTCGCCACCGGGGAGCTGTTTTTT	CASSERVATGELFF
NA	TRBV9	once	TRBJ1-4	TGTGCCAGCAGCGTAGAGGTCTACACTACCGCCGAAAAACTGTTTTTT	CASSVEVYTTAEKLFF
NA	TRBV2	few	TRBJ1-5	TGTGCCAGCAGTCGGACAGATAGCAATCAGCCCCAGCATTTT	CASSRTDSNQPQHF
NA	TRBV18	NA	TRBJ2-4	TGTGCCAGCTCACCACTTCCGGCCCTAGCCAAAAACATTCAGTACTTC	CASSPLPALAKNIQYF
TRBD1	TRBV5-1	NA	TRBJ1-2	TGCGCCAGCAGCCCCGGGACAGACGGCTACACCTTC	CASSPGTDGYTF
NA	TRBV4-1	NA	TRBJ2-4	TGCGCCAGCAGCCAAGAAGGCAGACTAGCCAAAAACATTCAGTACTTC	CASSQEGRLAKNIQYF
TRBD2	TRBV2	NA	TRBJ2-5	TGTGCCAGCAGTCGAGGACTAGCGGTGTACCAAGAGACCCAGTACTTC	CASSRGLAVYQETQYF
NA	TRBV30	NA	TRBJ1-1	TGTGCCTGGAGTATTGGTAGGAACACTGAAGCTTTCTTT	CAWSIGRNTEAFF
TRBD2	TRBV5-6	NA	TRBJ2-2	TGTGCCAGCAGCTTCAGGACTAGCGGGGTGAACACCGGGGAGCTGTTTTTT	CASSFRTSGVNTGELFF
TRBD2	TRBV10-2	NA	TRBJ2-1	TGCGCCAGTCGACTAGCGGGAGCTCCTGAGCAGTTCTTC	CASRLAGAPEQFF
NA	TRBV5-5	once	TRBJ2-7	TGTGCCAGCAGCTGGGGCCCCGGGACCCACTACGAGCAGTACTTC	CASSWGPGTHYEQYF
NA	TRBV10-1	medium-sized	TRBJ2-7	TGCGCCAGCGGAATGTACGAGCAGTACTTC	CASGMYEQYF
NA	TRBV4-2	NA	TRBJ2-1	TGTGCCAGCAGCCAATCCGGTGCCCCAAGTGAGCAGTTCTTC	CASSQSGAPSEQFF
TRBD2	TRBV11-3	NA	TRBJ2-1	TGTGCCAGCAGCTTGACCGGGACTAGCGGGGAGCAGTTCTTC	CASSLTGTSGEQFF
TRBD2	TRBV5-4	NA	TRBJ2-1	TGTGCCAGCAGCCCAATAACTAGCGGGAGGGCTGAGCAGTTCTTC	CASSPITSGRAEQFF
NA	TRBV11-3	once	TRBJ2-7	TGTGCCAGCAGCTCCCCCTTGAGCGAGCAGTACTTC	CASSSPLSEQYF